This T cell receptor (beta chain) comes out of a study of T cells in Graves' hyperthyroidism and ophthalmopathy. The CDR3 has 15 residues. Between the trimmed V and J ends, which lost 1 base and 0 bases, there was a span of 10 bases. The V gene's germline CDR1 is DFQATT and CDR2 SNEGSKA (reference sequence). This clonotype turned up a few times. RNA transcripts served as the template for amplifying TCR beta CDR3 regions. Initially, a first-round RT-PCR of the TCR CDR3 employed the HTBI primer set. One entry per CDR3 protein results from TCRdb running MiXCR on the multiplex PCR reads. The sample records some 370,000 distinct CDR3 sequences, 11% to 15% being singletons.

This clonotype originated in a man between 50 and 59 years old with Graves' ophthalmopathy. The rearrangement links TRBV20-1 to TRBJ2-1; no firm D call. Sequenced sample: blood. The CDR3 nucleotides read TGCAGTGCTAGAGCGCCGGAAAGCTCCTACAATGAGCAGTTCTTC. Its protein is CSARAPESSYNEQFF.